This TCR beta chain was sequenced in a study of blood T cell repertoires in COVID-19. Overall study context: The United States, Italy and Spain were the sources of the acute and convalescent COVID-19 samples. From T cells, B-cell-depleted T cells, or PBMCs came the material, which was cDNA or gDNA.

Germline values: CDR1 MNHEY, CDR2 SVGAGI. Trimming took 10 bases from V and 3 from J; bases not matched to a gene: 6. The length of the CDR3 is 14 residues. As originally analysed: Estimates of nucleated cell counts were drawn from the amplification of reference gene primers. The data were produced by immunoSEQ multiplex PCR, yet TCRdb's version contains in-frame clones alone and is incomplete. The V and J calls and clone size were taken over from that table, and D and trimming were inferred from the DNA. The table has tens of thousands of clones, approximately 80% seen once. The Seattle site enrolled patients during active infection and followed them longitudinally. This clone was seen a few times.

The receptor comes from a man aged 70 or older with COVID-19, enrolled during active disease. The rearrangement links TRBV6-5 to TRBJ2-2; 9 positions match TRBD1. The sequenced sample consisted of peripheral blood. CDR3 DNA: TGTGCCACCAGGACAGGGGCGGACACCGGGGAGCTGTTTTTT. It codes for CATRTGADTGELFF.